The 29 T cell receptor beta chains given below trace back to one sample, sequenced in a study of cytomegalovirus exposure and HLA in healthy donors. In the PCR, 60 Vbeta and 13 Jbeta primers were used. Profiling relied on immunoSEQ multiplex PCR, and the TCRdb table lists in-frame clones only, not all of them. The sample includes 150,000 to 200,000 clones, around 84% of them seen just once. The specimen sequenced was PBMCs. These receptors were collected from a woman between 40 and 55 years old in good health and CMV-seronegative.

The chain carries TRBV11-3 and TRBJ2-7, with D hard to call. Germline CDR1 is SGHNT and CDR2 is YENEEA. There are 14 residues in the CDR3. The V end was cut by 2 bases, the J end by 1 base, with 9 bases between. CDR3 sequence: CASSLSAVSYEQYF. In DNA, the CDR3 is TGTGCCAGCAGCTTATCTGCAGTGTCCTACGAGCAGTACTTC.

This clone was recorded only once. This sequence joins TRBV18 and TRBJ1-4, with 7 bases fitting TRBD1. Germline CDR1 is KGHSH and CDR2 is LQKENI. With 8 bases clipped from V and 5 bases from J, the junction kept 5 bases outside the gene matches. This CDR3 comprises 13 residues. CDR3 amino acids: CASMGQQNEKLFF. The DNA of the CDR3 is TGTGCCAGCATGGGACAGCAAAATGAAAAACTGTTTTTT.

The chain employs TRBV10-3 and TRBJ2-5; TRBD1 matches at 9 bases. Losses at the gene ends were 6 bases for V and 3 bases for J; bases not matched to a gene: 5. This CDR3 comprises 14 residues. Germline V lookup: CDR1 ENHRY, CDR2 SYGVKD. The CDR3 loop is CAIRLTGGEETQYF. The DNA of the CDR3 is TGTGCCATCAGACTGACAGGGGGGGAAGAGACCCAGTACTTC.

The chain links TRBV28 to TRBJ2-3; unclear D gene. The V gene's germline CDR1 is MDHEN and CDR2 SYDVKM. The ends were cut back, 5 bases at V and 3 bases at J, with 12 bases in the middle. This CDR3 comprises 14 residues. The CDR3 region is CASSKPGSTDTQYF. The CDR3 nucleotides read TGTGCCAGCAGTAAGCCAGGATCGACAGATACGCAGTATTTT.

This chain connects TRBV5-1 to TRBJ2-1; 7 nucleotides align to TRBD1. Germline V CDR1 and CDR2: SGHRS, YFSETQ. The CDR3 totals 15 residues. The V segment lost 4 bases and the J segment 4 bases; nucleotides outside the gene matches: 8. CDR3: CASSPSGQEYNEQFF. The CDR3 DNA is TGCGCCAGCAGCCCCTCCGGACAGGAGTACAATGAGCAGTTCTTC.

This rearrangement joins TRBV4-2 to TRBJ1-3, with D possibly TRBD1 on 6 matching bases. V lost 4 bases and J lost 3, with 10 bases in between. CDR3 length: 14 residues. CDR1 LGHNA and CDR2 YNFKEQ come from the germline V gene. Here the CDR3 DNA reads TGTGCCAGCAGCCCATACAGGGTTGGAAACACCATATATTTT. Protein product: CASSPYRVGNTIYF.

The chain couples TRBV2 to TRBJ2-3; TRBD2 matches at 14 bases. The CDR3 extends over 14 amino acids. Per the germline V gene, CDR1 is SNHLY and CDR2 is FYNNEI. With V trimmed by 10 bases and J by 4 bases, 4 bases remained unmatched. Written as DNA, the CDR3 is TGTGCCACCGGACTAGCGGGGGGACCAGATACGCAGTATTTT. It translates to CATGLAGGPDTQYF.

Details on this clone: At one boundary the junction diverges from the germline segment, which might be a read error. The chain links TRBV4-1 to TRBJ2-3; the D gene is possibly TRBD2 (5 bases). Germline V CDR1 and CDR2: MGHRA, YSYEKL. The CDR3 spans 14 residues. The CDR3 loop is CASSQRVTTDTQYF. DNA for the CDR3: TGTGCCAGCAGCCAGAGGGTTACCACAGATACGCAGTATTTT.

CDR3 in DNA: TGTGCCAGCAGTGAATCTCAGGGATGGTGGACCGGGGAGCTGTTTTTT. Translated: CASSESQGWWTGELFF. The chain joins TRBV6-1 to TRBJ2-2, with D tentatively TRBD1 (5 bases). This CDR3 has 16 amino acids. The V gene's germline CDR1 is MNHNS and CDR2 SASEGT. Trimming took off 2 bases at V and 5 bases at J, with 15 bases between the two ends.

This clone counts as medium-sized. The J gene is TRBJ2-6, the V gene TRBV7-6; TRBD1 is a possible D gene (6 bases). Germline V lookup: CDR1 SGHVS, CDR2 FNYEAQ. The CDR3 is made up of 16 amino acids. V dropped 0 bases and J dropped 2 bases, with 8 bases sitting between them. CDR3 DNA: TGTGCCAGCAGCTTAGCGCCAGGGGCTGGGGCCAACGTCCTGACTTTC. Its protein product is CASSLAPGAGANVLTF.

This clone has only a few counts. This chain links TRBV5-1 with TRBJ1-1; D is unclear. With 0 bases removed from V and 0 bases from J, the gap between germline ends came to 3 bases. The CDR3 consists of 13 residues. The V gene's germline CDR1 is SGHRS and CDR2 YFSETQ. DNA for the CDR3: TGCGCCAGCAGCTTGGCTTTGAACACTGAAGCTTTCTTT. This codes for CASSLALNTEAFF.

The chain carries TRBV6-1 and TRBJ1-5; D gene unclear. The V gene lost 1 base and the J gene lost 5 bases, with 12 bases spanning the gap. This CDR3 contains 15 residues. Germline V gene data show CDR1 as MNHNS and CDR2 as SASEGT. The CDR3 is CASSEGQAFYQPQHF. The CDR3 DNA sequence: TGTGCCAGCAGTGAAGGTCAGGCCTTTTATCAGCCCCAGCATTTT.

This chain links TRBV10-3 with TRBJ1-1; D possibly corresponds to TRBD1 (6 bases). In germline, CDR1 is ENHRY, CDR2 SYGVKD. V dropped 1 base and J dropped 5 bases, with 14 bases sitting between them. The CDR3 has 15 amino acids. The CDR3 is CAISEWKTQGTEAFF. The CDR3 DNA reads TGTGCCATCAGTGAGTGGAAGACCCAGGGGACTGAAGCTTTCTTT.

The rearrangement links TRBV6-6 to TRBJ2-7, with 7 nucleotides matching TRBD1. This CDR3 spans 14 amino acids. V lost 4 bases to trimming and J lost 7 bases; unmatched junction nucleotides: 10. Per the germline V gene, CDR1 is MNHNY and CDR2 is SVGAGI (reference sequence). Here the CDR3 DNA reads TGTGCCAGCAGTTGGCTACGACAGGGTGGGGAGCAGTACTTC. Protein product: CASSWLRQGGEQYF.

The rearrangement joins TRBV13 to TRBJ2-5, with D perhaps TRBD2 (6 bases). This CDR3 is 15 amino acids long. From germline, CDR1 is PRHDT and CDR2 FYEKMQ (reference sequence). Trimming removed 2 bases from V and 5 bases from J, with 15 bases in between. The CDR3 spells CASSLHRGTGETQYF. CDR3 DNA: TGTGCCAGCAGCTTACATCGCGGGACCGGGGAGACCCAGTACTTC.

DNA for the CDR3: TGTGCCAGTAGGAACATCGACAGGGCGTGGGGTGTTGGCTACACCTTC. Translating gives CASRNIDRAWGVGYTF. The J gene is TRBJ1-2, the V gene TRBV19, with TRBD1 identical over 7 bases. Germline CDR1 reads LNHDA; CDR2 reads SQIVND (reference sequence). The CDR3 totals 16 residues. Trimming took 6 bases from V and 7 from J; bases not matched to a gene: 17.

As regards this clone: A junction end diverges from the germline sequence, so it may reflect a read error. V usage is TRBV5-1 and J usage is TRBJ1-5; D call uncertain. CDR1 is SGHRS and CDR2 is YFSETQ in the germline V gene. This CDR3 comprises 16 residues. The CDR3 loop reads CATSYGRRVGNQPQHF. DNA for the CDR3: TGCGCCACCAGCTACGGGAGACGAGTTGGCAATCAGCCCCAGCATTTT.

CDR3 residues: CASSTQQGLYSNQPQHF. CDR3 sequence (DNA): TGTGCCAGCAGTACTCAACAGGGGTTGTATAGCAATCAGCCCCAGCATTTT. The V gene is TRBV27, the J gene TRBJ1-5; 7 bases fit TRBD1. The CDR3 length is 17 residues. The ends lost 5 bases at V and 0 bases at J; junction bases unmatched: 10. Germline V gene sequence: CDR1 MNHEY, CDR2 SMNVEV (reference sequence).

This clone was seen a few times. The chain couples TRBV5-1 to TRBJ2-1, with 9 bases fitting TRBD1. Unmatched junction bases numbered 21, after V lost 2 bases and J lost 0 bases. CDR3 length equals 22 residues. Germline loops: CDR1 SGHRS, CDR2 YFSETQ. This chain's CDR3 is CASSFTPRTGTGPSRSYNEQFF. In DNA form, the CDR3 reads TGCGCCAGCAGCTTCACACCGAGAACCGGGACAGGGCCGAGTCGCTCCTACAATGAGCAGTTCTTC.

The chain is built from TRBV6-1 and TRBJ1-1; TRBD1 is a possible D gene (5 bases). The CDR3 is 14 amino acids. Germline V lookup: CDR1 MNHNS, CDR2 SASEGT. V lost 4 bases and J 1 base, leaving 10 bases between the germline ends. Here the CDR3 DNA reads TGTGCCAGCAGTGGTCGCGGACAGAACACTGAAGCTTTCTTT. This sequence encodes CASSGRGQNTEAFF.

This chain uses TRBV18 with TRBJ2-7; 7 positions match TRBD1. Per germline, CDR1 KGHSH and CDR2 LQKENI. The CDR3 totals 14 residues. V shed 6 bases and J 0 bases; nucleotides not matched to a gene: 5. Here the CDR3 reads CASSTGVGSYEQYF. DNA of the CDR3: TGTGCCAGCTCCACAGGGGTGGGCTCCTACGAGCAGTACTTC.

DNA of the CDR3: TGTGCCAGCAGCGTGACAGCCTATGGCTACACCTTC. The encoded protein is CASSVTAYGYTF. The rearrangement joins TRBV9 to TRBJ1-2; weak D call: TRBD1 (5 bases). CDR1 is SGDLS and CDR2 is YYNGEE in the germline V gene. This CDR3 is built from 12 residues. V lost 2 bases, J lost 4 bases, and 6 bases lay in between.

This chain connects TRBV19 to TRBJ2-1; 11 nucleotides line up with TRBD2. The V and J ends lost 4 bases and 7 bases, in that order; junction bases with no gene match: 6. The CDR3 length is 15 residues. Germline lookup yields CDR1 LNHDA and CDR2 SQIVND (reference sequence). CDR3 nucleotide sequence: TGTGCCAGTAGTAAATTAGCGGGGGGGCAAAATGAGCAGTTCTTC. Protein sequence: CASSKLAGGQNEQFF.

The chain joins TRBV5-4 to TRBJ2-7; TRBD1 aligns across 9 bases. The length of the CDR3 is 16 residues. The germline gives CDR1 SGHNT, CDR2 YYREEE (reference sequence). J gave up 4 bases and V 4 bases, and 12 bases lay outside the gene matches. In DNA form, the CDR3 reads TGTGCCAGCAGCCGGGAGGTGGGGACAGGGATTTACGAGCAGTACTTC. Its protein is CASSREVGTGIYEQYF.

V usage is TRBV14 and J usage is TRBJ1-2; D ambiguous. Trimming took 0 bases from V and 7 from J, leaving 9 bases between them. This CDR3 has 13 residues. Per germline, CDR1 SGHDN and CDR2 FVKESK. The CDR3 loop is CASSQDKFGGYTF. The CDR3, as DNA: TGTGCCAGCAGCCAAGACAAGTTCGGTGGCTACACCTTC. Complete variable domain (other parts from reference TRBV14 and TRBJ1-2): EAGVTQFPSHSVIEKGQTVTLRCDPISGHDNLYWYRRVMGKEIKFLLHFVKESKQDESGMPNNRFLAERTGGTYSTLKVQPAELEDSGVYFCASSQDKFGGYTFGSGTRLTVV.

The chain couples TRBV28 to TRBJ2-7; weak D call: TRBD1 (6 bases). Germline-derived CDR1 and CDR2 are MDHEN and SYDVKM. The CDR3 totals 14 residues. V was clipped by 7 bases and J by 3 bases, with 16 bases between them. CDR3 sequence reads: CASTILQGHYEQYF. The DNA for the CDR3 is TGTGCCAGCACCATCCTACAGGGCCACTACGAGCAGTACTTC.

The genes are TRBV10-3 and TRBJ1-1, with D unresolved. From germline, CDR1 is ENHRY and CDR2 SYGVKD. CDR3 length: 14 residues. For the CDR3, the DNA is TGTGCGAGTGGCGGCGGCGGGATGAACACTGAAGCTTTCTTT. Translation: CASGGGGMNTEAFF.

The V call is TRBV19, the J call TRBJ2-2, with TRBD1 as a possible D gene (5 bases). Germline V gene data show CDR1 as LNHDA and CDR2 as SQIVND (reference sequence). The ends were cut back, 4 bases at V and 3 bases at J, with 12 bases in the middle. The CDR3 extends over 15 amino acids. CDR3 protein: CASSTDSSDTGELFF. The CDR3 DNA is TGTGCCAGTAGTACCGACAGTTCGGACACCGGGGAGCTGTTTTTT.

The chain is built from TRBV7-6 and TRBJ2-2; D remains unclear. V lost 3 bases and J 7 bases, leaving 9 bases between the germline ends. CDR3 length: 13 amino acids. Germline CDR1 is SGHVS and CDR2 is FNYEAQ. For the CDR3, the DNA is TGTGCCAGCAGCTTTAAACCCAGCGGGGAGCTGTTTTTT. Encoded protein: CASSFKPSGELFF. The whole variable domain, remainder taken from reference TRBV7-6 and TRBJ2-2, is GAGVSQSPRYKVTKRGQDVALRCDPISGHVSLYWYRQALGQGPEFLTYFNYEAQQDKSGLPNDRFSAERPEGSISTLTIQRTEQRDSAMYRCASSFKPSGELFFGEGSRLTVL.